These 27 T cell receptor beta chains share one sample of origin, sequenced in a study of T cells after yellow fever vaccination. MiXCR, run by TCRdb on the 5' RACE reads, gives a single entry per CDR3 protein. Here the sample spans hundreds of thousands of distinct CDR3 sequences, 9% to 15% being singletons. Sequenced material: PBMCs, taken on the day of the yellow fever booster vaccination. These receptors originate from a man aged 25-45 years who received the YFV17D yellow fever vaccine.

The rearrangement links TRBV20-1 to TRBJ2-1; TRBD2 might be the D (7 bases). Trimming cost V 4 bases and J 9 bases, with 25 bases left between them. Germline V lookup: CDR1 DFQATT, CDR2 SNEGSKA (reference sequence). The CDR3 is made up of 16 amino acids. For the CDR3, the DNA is TGCAGTGCTAAAGCCCTCGGGGGGCATGAGGGGTTTGAGCAGTTCTTC. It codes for CSAKALGGHEGFEQFF.

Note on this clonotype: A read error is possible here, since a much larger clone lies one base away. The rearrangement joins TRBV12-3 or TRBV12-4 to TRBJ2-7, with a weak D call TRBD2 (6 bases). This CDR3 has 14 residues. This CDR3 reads CASRAGDSDYEQNF. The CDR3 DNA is TGTGCCAGTCGAGCCGGGGACTCCGACTACGAGCAGAACTTC.

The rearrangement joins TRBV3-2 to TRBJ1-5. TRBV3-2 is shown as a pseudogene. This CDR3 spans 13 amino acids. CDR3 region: CACCKQLPQPQLF. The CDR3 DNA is TGTGCCTGCTGCAAGCAGCTCCCTCAGCCCCAGCTTTTT.

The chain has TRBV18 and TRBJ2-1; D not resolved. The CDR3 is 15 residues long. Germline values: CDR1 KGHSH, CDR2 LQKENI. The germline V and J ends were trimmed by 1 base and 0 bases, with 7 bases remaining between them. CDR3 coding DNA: TGTGCCAGCTCACCACAGGAAAGCTCCTACAATGAGCAGTTCTTC. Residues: CASSPQESSYNEQFF.

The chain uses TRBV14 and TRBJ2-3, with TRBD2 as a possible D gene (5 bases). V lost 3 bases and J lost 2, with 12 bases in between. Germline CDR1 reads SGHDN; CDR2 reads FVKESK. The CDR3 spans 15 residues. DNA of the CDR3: TGTGCCAGCAGCCAGGCTAGCTGGTCCACAGATACGCAGTATTTT. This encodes CASSQASWSTDTQYF. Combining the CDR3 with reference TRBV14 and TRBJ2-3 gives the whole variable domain EAGVTQFPSHSVIEKGQTVTLRCDPISGHDNLYWYRRVMGKEIKFLLHFVKESKQDESGMPNNRFLAERTGGTYSTLKVQPAELEDSGVYFCASSQASWSTDTQYFGPGTRLTVL.

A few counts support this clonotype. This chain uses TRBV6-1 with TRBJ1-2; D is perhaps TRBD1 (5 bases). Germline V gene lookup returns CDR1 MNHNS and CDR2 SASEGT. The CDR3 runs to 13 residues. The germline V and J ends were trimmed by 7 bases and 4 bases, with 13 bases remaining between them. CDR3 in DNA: TGTGCCAGCATAAAAGGGACGGTCTATGGCTACACCTTC. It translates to CASIKGTVYGYTF.

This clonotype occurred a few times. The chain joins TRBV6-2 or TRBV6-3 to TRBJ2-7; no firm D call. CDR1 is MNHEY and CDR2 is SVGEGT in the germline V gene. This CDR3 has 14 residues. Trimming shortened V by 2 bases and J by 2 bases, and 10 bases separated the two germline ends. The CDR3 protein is CASSYPTPPYEQYF. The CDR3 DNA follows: TGTGCCAGCAGTTACCCGACGCCACCCTACGAGCAGTACTTC.

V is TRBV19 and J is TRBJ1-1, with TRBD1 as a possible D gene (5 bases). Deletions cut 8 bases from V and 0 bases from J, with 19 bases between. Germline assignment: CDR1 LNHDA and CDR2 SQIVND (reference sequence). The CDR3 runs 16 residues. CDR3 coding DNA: TGTGCCAGTGGGGCGCTTGGGGGGATTTTGAACACTGAAGCTTTCTTT. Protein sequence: CASGALGGILNTEAFF.

CDR3 sequence: CATSRDDGLAGGLDNEQFF. CDR3 coding DNA: TGTGCCACCAGCAGAGATGACGGACTAGCGGGAGGCCTCGACAATGAGCAGTTCTTC. The chain combines TRBV15 with TRBJ2-1; 14 bases agree with TRBD2. Trimming took 0 bases from V and 5 from J; bases not matched to a gene: 9. The germline CDR1 and CDR2 sequences are LNHNV and YYDKDF (reference sequence). The CDR3 runs to 19 residues.

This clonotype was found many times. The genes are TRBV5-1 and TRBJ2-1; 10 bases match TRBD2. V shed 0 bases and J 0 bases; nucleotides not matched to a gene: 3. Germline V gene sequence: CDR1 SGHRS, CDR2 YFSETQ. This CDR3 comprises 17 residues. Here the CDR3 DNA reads TGCGCCAGCAGCTTGGGTTCTAGCGGGAGCTCCTACAATGAGCAGTTCTTC. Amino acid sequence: CASSLGSSGSSYNEQFF.

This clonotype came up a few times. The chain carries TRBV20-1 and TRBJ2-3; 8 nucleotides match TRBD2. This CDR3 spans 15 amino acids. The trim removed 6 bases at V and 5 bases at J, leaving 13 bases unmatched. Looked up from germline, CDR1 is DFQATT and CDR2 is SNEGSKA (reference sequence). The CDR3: CSAQGPAGVGDTQYF. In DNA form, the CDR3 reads TGCAGTGCCCAGGGCCCAGCGGGAGTGGGAGATACGCAGTATTTT.

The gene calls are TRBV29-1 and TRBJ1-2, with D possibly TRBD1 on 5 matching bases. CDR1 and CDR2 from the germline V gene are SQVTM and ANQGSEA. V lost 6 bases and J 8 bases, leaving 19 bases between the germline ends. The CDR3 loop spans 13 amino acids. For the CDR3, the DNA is TGCAGCGTGAGGGCCAGGGCTAGGGAGGGCTACACCTTC. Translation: CSVRARAREGYTF.

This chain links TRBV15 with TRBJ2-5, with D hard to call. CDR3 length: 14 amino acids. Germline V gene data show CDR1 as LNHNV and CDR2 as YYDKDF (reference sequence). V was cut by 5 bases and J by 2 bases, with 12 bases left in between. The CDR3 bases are TGTGCCACCAGCCCGGACCGAGCACAAGAGACCCAGTACTTC. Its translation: CATSPDRAQETQYF.

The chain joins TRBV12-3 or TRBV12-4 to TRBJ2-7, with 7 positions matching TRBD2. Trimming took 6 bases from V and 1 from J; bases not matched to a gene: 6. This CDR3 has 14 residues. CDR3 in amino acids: CASRPRRESYEQYF. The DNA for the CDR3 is TGTGCCAGCAGGCCAAGGCGGGAGTCCTACGAGCAGTACTTC.

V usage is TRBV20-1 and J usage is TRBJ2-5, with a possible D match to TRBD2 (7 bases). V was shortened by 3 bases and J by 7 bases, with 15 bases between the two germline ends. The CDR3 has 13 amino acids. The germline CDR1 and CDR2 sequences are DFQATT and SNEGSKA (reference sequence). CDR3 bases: TGCAGTGCTAGGGCGGGGGCGAGCGGGACCCAGTACTTC. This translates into CSARAGASGTQYF.

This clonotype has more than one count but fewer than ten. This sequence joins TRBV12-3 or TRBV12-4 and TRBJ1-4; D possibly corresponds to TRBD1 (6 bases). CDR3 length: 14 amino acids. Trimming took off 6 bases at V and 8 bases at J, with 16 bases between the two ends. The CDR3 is CASRSTGSGEKLFF. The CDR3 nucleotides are TGTGCCAGCAGATCCACAGGGTCGGGAGAAAAACTGTTTTTT.

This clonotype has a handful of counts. CDR3 coding DNA: TGTGCCAGCAGTTTTGGGGACATCAATCAGCCCCAGCATTTT. Translation gives CASSFGDINQPQHF. J is TRBJ1-5 and V is TRBV27, with D possibly matching TRBD1 (6 bases). V dropped 3 bases and J dropped 3 bases, with 9 bases sitting between them. CDR1 MNHEY and CDR2 SMNVEV come from the germline V gene (reference sequence). The CDR3 covers 14 residues.

The CDR3 here is CSGNLAGTGDTQYF. The CDR3 nucleotides read TGCAGCGGAAATTTAGCGGGCACGGGAGATACGCAGTATTTT. The genes are TRBV29-1 and TRBJ2-3, with 7 nucleotides matching TRBD2. The junction had 12 bases not matched to a gene; V was cut back by 7 bases and J by 5 bases. This CDR3 has 14 amino acids. Looked up from germline, CDR1 is SQVTM and CDR2 is ANQGSEA.

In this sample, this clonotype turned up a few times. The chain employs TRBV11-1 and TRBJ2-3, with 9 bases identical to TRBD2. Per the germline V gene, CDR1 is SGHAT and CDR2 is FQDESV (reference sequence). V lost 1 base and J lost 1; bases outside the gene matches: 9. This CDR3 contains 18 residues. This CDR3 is CASSLVAGGPPGTDTQYF. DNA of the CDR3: TGTGCCAGCAGCTTAGTTGCGGGAGGGCCTCCCGGCACAGATACGCAGTATTTT.

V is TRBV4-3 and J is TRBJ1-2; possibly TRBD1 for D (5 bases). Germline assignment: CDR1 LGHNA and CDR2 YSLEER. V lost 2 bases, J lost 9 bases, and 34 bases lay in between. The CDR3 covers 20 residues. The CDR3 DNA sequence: TGCGCCAGCAGCCAAATCATCCCAGGCCGTGTAGGGGTTCAGGATTTAAGCTACACCTTC. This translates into CASSQIIPGRVGVQDLSYTF.

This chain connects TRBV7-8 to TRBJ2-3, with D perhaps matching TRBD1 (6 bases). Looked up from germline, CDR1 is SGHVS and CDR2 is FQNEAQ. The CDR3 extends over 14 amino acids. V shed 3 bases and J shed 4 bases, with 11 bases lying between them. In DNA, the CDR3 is TGTGCCAGCAGCTTTCAGGGGCGGTCAGATACGCAGTATTTT. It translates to CASSFQGRSDTQYF. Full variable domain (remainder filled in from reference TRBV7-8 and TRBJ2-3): GAGVSQSPRYKVAKRGQDVALRCDPISGHVSLFWYQQALGQGPEFLTYFQNEAQLDKSGLPSDRFFAERPEGSVSTLKIQRTQQEDSAVYLCASSFQGRSDTQYFGPGTRLTVL.

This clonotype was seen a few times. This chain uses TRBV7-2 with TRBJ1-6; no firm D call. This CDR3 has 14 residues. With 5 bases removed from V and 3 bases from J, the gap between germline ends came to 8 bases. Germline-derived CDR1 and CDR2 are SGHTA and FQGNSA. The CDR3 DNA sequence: TGTGCCAGCAGCCCCAAGGACTATAATTCACCCCTCCACTTT. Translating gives CASSPKDYNSPLHF.

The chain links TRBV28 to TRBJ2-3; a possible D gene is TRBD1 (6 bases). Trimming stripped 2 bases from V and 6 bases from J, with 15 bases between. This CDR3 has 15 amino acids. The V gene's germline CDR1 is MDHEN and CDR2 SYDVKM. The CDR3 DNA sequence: TGTGCCAGCAGTTTACCCGCGGATGGGGGCGATACGCAGTATTTT. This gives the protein CASSLPADGGDTQYF.

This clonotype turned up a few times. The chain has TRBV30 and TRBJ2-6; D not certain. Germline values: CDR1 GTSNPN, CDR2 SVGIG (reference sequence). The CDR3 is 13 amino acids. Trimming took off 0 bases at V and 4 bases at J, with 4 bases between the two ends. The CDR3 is CAWSVTGANVLTF. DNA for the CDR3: TGTGCCTGGAGTGTGACGGGGGCCAACGTCCTGACTTTC. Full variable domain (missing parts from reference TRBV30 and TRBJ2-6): SQTIHQWPATLVQPVGSPLSLECTVEGTSNPNLYWYRQAAGRGLQLLFYSVGIGQISSEVPQNLSASRPQDRQFILSSKKLLLSDSGFYLCAWSVTGANVLTFGAGSRLTVL.

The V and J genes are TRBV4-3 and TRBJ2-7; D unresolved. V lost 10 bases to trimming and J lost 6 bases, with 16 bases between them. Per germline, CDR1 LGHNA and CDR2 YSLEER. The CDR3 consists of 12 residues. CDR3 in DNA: TGCGCCAACCCCAGCTTGGGTAGCGAGCAGTACTTC. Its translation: CANPSLGSEQYF.

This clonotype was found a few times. The CDR3 nucleotides read TGTGCCAGCCAATCTGGGGCCAACGTCCTGACTTTC. Protein product: CASQSGANVLTF. This chain uses TRBV10-3 with TRBJ2-6; D gene ambiguous. V shed 10 bases and J shed 1 base, with 5 bases lying between them. Germline-derived CDR1 and CDR2 are ENHRY and SYGVKD. The length of the CDR3 is 12 residues.

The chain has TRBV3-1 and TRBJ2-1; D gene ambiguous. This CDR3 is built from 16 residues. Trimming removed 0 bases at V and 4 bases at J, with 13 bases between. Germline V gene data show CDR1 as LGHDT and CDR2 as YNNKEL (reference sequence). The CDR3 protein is CASSQERLSGYNEQFF. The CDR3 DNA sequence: TGTGCCAGCAGCCAAGAAAGACTTAGTGGGTACAATGAGCAGTTCTTC.